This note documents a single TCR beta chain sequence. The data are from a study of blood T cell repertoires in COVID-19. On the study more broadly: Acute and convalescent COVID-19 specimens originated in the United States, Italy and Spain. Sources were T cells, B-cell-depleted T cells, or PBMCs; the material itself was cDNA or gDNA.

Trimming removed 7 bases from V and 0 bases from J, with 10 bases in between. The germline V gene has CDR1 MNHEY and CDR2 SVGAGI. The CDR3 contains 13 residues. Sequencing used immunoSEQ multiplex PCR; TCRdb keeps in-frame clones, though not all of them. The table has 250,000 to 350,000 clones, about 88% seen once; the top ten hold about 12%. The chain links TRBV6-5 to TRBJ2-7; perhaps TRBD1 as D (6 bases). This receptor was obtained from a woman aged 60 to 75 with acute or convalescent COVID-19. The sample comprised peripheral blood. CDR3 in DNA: TGTGCCAGCATCCGGGACAACTCCTACGAGCAGTACTTC. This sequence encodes CASIRDNSYEQYF.